These 14 T cell receptor beta chains share one sample of origin, sequenced in a study of blood T cell repertoires in COVID-19 (dated by TCRdb to 2018 to 2020). The library was generated by the immunoSEQ multiplex PCR assay. The clones in this table, taken by TCRdb from immuneACCESS, are in-frame only. Not every clone is retained; where verified, under half of the shortfall comes from an unresolved V gene, and the cause of the rest is unknown. The sample profile shows about 140,000 clones; about 86% of them were found once. The ten biggest clones cover about 8% of the sample. Sequencing was carried out using peripheral blood. The receptors were gathered from an older woman with acute or convalescent COVID-19.

The genes are TRBV30 and TRBJ2-3; 12 bases match TRBD2. V shed 2 bases and J 9 bases; nucleotides not matched to a gene: 9. Germline V gene sequence: CDR1 GTSNPN, CDR2 SVGIG (reference sequence). This CDR3 is built from 15 residues. The CDR3 is CAWSRTSGDLRTQYF. The CDR3 DNA reads TGTGCCTGGAGTCGGACTAGCGGGGACCTGAGGACGCAGTATTTT.

The genes are TRBV6-2 or TRBV6-3 and TRBJ2-4; D unclear. CDR1 is MNHEY and CDR2 is SVGEGT in the germline V gene. Trimming cost V 3 bases and J 0 bases, with 6 bases left between them. CDR3 size: 14 residues. The CDR3 DNA is TGTGCCAGCAGTTATAATATAGCCAAAAACATTCAGTACTTC. Residues: CASSYNIAKNIQYF.

V gene TRBV4-1 combines with J gene TRBJ1-5; 7 nucleotides line up with TRBD1. Germline V gene lookup returns CDR1 MGHRA and CDR2 YSYEKL. The CDR3 sequence is 14 residues long. V was clipped by 4 bases and J by 4 bases; unmatched bases: 4. Written as DNA, the CDR3 is TGCGCCAGCAGCCCGGGACAGCCAAATCAGCCCCAGCATTTT. Its protein product is CASSPGQPNQPQHF.

The V and J genes are TRBV18 and TRBJ1-2; 7 bases line up with TRBD1. Germline trimming cut 6 bases from V and 3 bases from J; bases unmatched to any gene: 13. Germline CDR1 is KGHSH and CDR2 is LQKENI. The length of the CDR3 is 16 residues. CDR3 sequence: CASSPTGLRNDYGYTF. The CDR3 region has the DNA TGTGCCAGCTCCCCGACAGGGCTGAGGAACGACTATGGCTACACCTTC.

This chain connects TRBV2 to TRBJ1-2, with D tentatively TRBD1 (6 bases). CDR1 and CDR2 (germline): SNHLY, FYNNEI. There are 13 residues in the CDR3. V lost 5 bases and J 6 bases, leaving 13 bases between the germline ends. This CDR3 is CASSTGFQNGYTF. Written as DNA, the CDR3 is TGTGCCAGCAGTACAGGGTTTCAAAATGGCTACACCTTC. The full variable domain, its missing parts supplied by reference TRBV2 and TRBJ1-2, is EPEVTQTPSHQVTQMGQEVILRCVPISNHLYFYWYRQILGQKVEFLVSFYNNEISEKSEIFDDQFSVERPDGSNFTLKIRSTKLEDSAMYFCASSTGFQNGYTFGSGTRLTVV.

CDR3: CASRVLPRTGSYNSPLHF. For the CDR3, the DNA is TGTGCCAGCAGAGTGCTTCCTCGGACAGGCTCCTATAATTCACCCCTCCACTTT. The J gene is TRBJ1-6, the V gene TRBV27; 7 bases align to TRBD1. The CDR3 is 18 residues long. Germline trimming cut 6 bases from V and 0 bases from J; bases unmatched to any gene: 11. The germline gives CDR1 MNHEY, CDR2 SMNVEV (reference sequence).

The chain links TRBV7-9 to TRBJ2-3; D is unclear. Trimming shortened V by 5 bases and J by 1 base, and 13 bases separated the two germline ends. CDR3 size: 15 residues. Germline-derived CDR1 and CDR2 are SEHNR and FQNEAQ (reference sequence). Written as DNA, the CDR3 is TGTGCCAGCAGCCGCTTGATCGCGGGCACAGATACGCAGTATTTT. It encodes CASSRLIAGTDTQYF. The variable domain in full, with the rest retrieved from reference TRBV7-9 and TRBJ2-3, is DTGVSQNPRHKITKRGQNVTFRCDPISEHNRLYWYRQTLGQGPEFLTYFQNEAQLEKSRLLSDRFSAERPKGSFSTLEIQRTEQGDSAMYLCASSRLIAGTDTQYFGPGTRLTVL.

This chain's CDR3 is CASSFVADQPQHF. DNA of the CDR3: TGTGCCAGCAGCTTTGTAGCAGATCAGCCCCAGCATTTT. V and J are TRBV5-5 and TRBJ1-5, with D unresolved. The CDR3 consists of 13 residues. Germline loops: CDR1 SGHKS, CDR2 YYEKEE (reference sequence). Trimming took 2 bases from V and 5 from J, leaving 8 bases between them.

Comment on this clone: Germline and junction disagree at one end, which may indicate a read error. This chain uses TRBV7-7 with TRBJ2-7; possibly TRBD1 for D (6 bases). CDR1 and CDR2 from the germline V gene are SSHAT and FNYEAQ (reference sequence). The CDR3 runs 13 residues. CDR3 coding DNA: TGTGCTAGCAGCTCAGGACAGACCTACGAGCAGTACTTC. Translation gives CASSSGQTYEQYF.

Points on this clone: Other DNA variants within this sample encode the same CDR3. This chain links TRBV3-1 (or the pseudogene TRBV3-2) with TRBJ2-7, with D perhaps matching TRBD2 (6 bases). The V end lost 1 base, the J end lost 7 bases, and 8 bases lay between the germline ends. The CDR3 is 12 residues long. In germline, CDR1 is LGHDT, CDR2 YNNKEL (reference sequence). The CDR3: CASSQGRGEQYF. CDR3 DNA: TGTGCCAGCAGCCAAGGTCGGGGGGAGCAGTACTTC.

The chain recombines TRBV7-9 with TRBJ1-6, with 8 bases fitting TRBD1. Per germline, CDR1 SEHNR and CDR2 FQNEAQ (reference sequence). This CDR3 comprises 13 residues. J gave up 12 bases and V 4 bases, and 5 bases lay outside the gene matches. This CDR3 is CASSSGQGLPLHF. The CDR3 DNA is TGTGCCAGCAGCTCCGGACAGGGTTTACCCCTCCACTTT.

The rearrangement joins TRBV6-5 to TRBJ1-2; D remains unclear. This CDR3 is 12 amino acids long. Germline assignment: CDR1 MNHEY and CDR2 SVGAGI. V lost 6 bases and J lost 8, with 13 bases in between. As DNA, the CDR3 is TGTGCCAGCAGGGGAGAGGATAGAGGCTACACCTTC. It codes for CASRGEDRGYTF.

The chain joins TRBV19 to TRBJ2-7, with no clear D. CDR1 LNHDA and CDR2 SQIVND come from the germline V gene (reference sequence). The CDR3 covers 13 residues. The V gene lost 6 bases and the J gene lost 3 bases, with 12 bases spanning the gap. DNA of the CDR3: TGTGCCAGTAGCCACCCGCAGAACTACGAGCAGTACTTC. Protein: CASSHPQNYEQYF.

This chain uses TRBV2 with TRBJ1-1; 8 nucleotides agree with TRBD1. CDR1 and CDR2 (germline): SNHLY, FYNNEI. V lost 6 bases, J lost 1 base, and 1 base stayed unmatched. This CDR3 spans 13 amino acids. CDR3 sequence: CASSGQGNTEAFF. The CDR3 bases are TGTGCCAGCAGCGGACAGGGGAACACTGAAGCTTTCTTT.